Following are 6 T cell receptor beta chains from one sample sequenced in a study of blood T cell repertoires in COVID-19. Profiling relied on immunoSEQ multiplex PCR, and the TCRdb table lists in-frame clones only, not all of them. The data contain some 70,000 clones, 76% of them singletons. Specimen: peripheral blood. These receptors originate from a man aged 55 to 69 with COVID-19, enrolled during active disease.

The DNA for the CDR3 is TGTGCCAGTTCGGCGTCAGGGGCACGGAACACCGGGGAGCTGTTTTTT. Its translation: CASSASGARNTGELFF. The V gene is TRBV19, the J gene TRBJ2-2; D is possibly TRBD1 (6 bases). V was shortened by 8 bases and J by 1 base, with 17 bases between the two germline ends. The germline CDR1 and CDR2 sequences are LNHDA and SQIVND (reference sequence). The CDR3 covers 16 residues.

The chain is built from TRBV11-3 and TRBJ2-7; 13 bases align to TRBD2. The CDR3 covers 17 residues. Trimming at V came to 5 bases and at J to 6 bases, leaving 13 bases not matched to a gene. Germline V gives CDR1 SGHNT, CDR2 YENEEA. CDR3 loop: CASSHEELGLAGVEQYF. In DNA, the CDR3 is TGTGCCAGCAGCCATGAAGAACTTGGACTAGCGGGAGTCGAGCAGTACTTC.

V and J are TRBV19 and TRBJ1-2, with 9 bases aligning to TRBD1. The CDR3 spans 13 residues. Germline V gives CDR1 LNHDA, CDR2 SQIVND (reference sequence). The V segment lost 3 bases and the J segment 4 bases; nucleotides outside the gene matches: 0. The CDR3 here is CASSMDRGYGYTF. Here the CDR3 DNA reads TGTGCCAGTAGTATGGACAGGGGCTATGGCTACACCTTC. Looking up the rest from reference TRBV19 and TRBJ1-2 gives the full variable domain: DGGITQSPKYLFRKEGQNVTLSCEQNLNHDAMYWYRQDPGQGLRLIYYSQIVNDFQKGDIAEGYSVSREKKESFPLTVTSAQKNPTAFYLCASSMDRGYGYTFGSGTRLTVV.

The V and J genes are TRBV3-1 (or the pseudogene TRBV3-2) and TRBJ2-4; perhaps TRBD2 as D (5 bases). Germline-derived CDR1 and CDR2 are LGHDT and YNNKEL (reference sequence). This CDR3 has 16 amino acids. Trimming removed 1 base from V and 1 base from J, with 11 bases in between. CDR3 DNA: TGTGCCAGCAGCCAAGGGCTAGCAAACGCCAAAAACATTCAGTACTTC. It is translated as CASSQGLANAKNIQYF.

This clone turned up a few times. The CDR3 here is CASMTPTDTQYF. The CDR3 DNA sequence: TGTGCCAGCATGACACCGACAGATACGCAGTATTTT. The chain recombines TRBV28 with TRBJ2-3; no clear D gene. V shed 7 bases and J shed 3 bases, with 8 bases lying between them. The CDR3 runs to 12 residues. Germline V gene lookup returns CDR1 MDHEN and CDR2 SYDVKM.

The chain has TRBV7-6 and TRBJ2-5, with 10 nucleotides matching TRBD1. The junction had 12 bases not matched to a gene; V was cut back by 5 bases and J by 3 bases. Germline V gene sequence: CDR1 SGHVS, CDR2 FNYEAQ. This CDR3 has 17 amino acids. CDR3 loop: CASSRNPPGQGKETQYF. DNA of the CDR3: TGTGCCAGCAGCCGTAACCCCCCGGGACAGGGGAAAGAGACCCAGTACTTC.